The 5 T cell receptor beta chains given below trace back to one sample, sequenced in a study of STAT5B mutations in CD4+ large granular lymphocyte leukemia. Using immunoSEQ multiplex PCR, the repertoire was profiled, and TCRdb retains in-frame clones only, with some absent. The table lists about 24,000 clones, 72% of them singletons. The sequenced sample was CD4+ T cells from blood buffy coats. All receptors derive from a human donor in good health.

This clone was recorded once. This rearrangement joins TRBV5-4 to TRBJ2-1, with 10 positions matching TRBD1. J lost 2 bases, V lost 4 bases, and 3 bases had no gene match. Germline V gene lookup returns CDR1 SGHNT and CDR2 YYREEE (reference sequence). This CDR3 region has 15 residues. The CDR3 protein is CASSAGQGTYNEQFF. For the CDR3, the DNA is TGTGCCAGCAGCGCGGGACAGGGGACCTACAATGAGCAGTTCTTC.

The J gene is TRBJ2-7, the V gene TRBV7-2; 11 bases match TRBD2. The CDR3 contains 16 residues. CDR1 and CDR2 from the germline V gene are SGHTA and FQGNSA. V lost 8 bases to trimming and J lost 2 bases; unmatched junction nucleotides: 11. CDR3 bases: TGTGCCAGCGGACTCTCTAGCGGGGGGCCCCCCTACGAGCAGTACTTC. Its protein product is CASGLSSGGPPYEQYF.

The rearrangement links TRBV4-3 to TRBJ2-5; D remains unclear. Germline V gene sequence: CDR1 LGHNA, CDR2 YSLEER. The length of the CDR3 is 13 residues. V lost 1 base and J lost 3, with 6 bases in between. The CDR3 loop reads CASSQGQEETQYF. DNA for the CDR3: TGCGCCAGCAGCCAAGGCCAGGAAGAGACCCAGTACTTC.

This rearrangement joins TRBV2 to TRBJ1-3; tentatively, D is TRBD1 (5 bases). CDR3 length equals 15 residues. Germline loops: CDR1 SNHLY, CDR2 FYNNEI. Between the trimmed V and J ends, which lost 3 bases and 3 bases, there was a span of 12 bases. CDR3 DNA sequence: TGTGCCAGCAGTGACGAGGGGTTGAGTGGAAACACCATATATTTT. Translating it yields CASSDEGLSGNTIYF.

This chain uses TRBV5-1 with TRBJ2-5, with 8 bases identical to TRBD2. The end of the DNA aligns better with TRBJ2-7, so the J call may be wrong. There are 13 residues in the CDR3. Germline V gene data show CDR1 as SGHRS and CDR2 as YFSETQ. The CDR3 protein is CASSSLAGYEQYF. The CDR3 region has the DNA TGCGCCAGCAGCTCTTTAGCGGGGTACGAGCAGTACTTC.